Listed below are T cell receptor beta chains from one sample, sequenced in a study of CD8+ T cells in alopecia areata. Using immunoSEQ multiplex PCR, the repertoire was profiled, and TCRdb retains in-frame clones only, with some absent. The profile shows some 98,000 clones, around 60% of them singletons. The source material was CD8+ T cells sorted from blood, sampled at week 4, from a patient treated with tofacitinib. The receptor source for this set is a human donor with alopecia areata. Both conserved end residues are part of each CDR3. D genes are given only for firm matches. Part of the rows lack a size; the others show once, few, many or a class for expanded clones.

>TRBJ1-1|.|.|TRBV4-1
CASSQDRETITEAFF
TGCGCCAGCAGCCAAGATAGGGAGACGATCACTGAAGCTTTCTTT
>TRBJ2-7|.|.|TRBV27
CASSFRFAYEQYF
TGTGCCAGCAGTTTTCGTTTTGCCTACGAGCAGTACTTC
>TRBJ1-2|.|.|TRBV7-9
CASSASGTDYGYTF
TGTGCCAGCAGCGCCTCCGGGACGGACTATGGCTACACCTTC
>TRBJ2-5|TRBD1|once|TRBV9
CASSGDRVETQYF
TGTGCCAGCAGCGGTGACAGGGTGGAGACCCAGTACTTC
>TRBJ2-7|TRBD2|once|TRBV27
CASRGSGHPGLAGVGIRQYF
TGTGCCAGCAGGGGCTCGGGACATCCGGGACTAGCGGGAGTGGGGATACGGCAGTACTTC
>TRBJ2-3|.|.|TRBV4-1
CASSQDTSSTQYF
TGCGCCAGCAGCCAAGATACGTCCAGTACGCAGTATTTT
>TRBJ2-3|.|.|TRBV7-3
CASSLEAGSTDTQYF
TGTGCCAGCAGCTTAGAGGCGGGGAGCACAGATACGCAGTATTTT
>TRBJ2-6|.|many|TRBV6-1
CASSLEPNGANVLTF
TGTGCCAGCAGTCTCGAACCAAATGGGGCCAACGTCCTGACTTTC
>TRBJ2-7|.|.|TRBV27
CASSLSGRTYEQYF
TGTGCCAGCAGCCTTTCGGGCAGGACCTACGAGCAGTACTTC
>TRBJ2-3|.|.|TRBV13
CASSDGTGGTDTQYF
TGTGCCAGCAGTGACGGAACGGGAGGCACAGATACGCAGTATTTT
>TRBJ2-5|.|.|TRBV30
CAWSVDSFQETQYF
TGTGCCTGGTCCGTCGACAGTTTCCAAGAGACCCAGTACTTC
>TRBJ2-6|TRBD1|.|TRBV27
CASSLTGTGANVLTF
TGTGCCAGCAGTTTGACAGGGACCGGGGCCAACGTCCTGACTTTC
>TRBJ2-2|TRBD1|.|TRBV4-1
CASSQLGQGAYAGELFF
TGCGCCAGCAGCCAGCTGGGACAGGGTGCGTACGCCGGGGAGCTGTTTTTT
>TRBJ2-7|TRBD1|.|TRBV5-1
CASSGGTGGSGEQYF
TGCGCCAGCAGCGGTGGGACAGGGGGATCGGGGGAGCAGTACTTC
>TRBJ2-7|.|.|TRBV19
CASSMARAETYEQYF
TGTGCCAGTAGTATGGCTCGAGCGGAGACCTACGAGCAGTACTTC
>TRBJ1-2|TRBD1|once|TRBV23-1
CASSQSQDRGKGYTF
TGCGCCAGCAGTCAATCGCAGGACAGGGGGAAGGGCTACACCTTC
>TRBJ1-1|.|.|TRBV7-9
CASSFEGSMNTEAFF
TGTGCCAGCAGCTTTGAGGGATCAATGAACACTGAAGCTTTCTTT
>TRBJ1-4|.|.|TRBV5-6
CASSFSATNEKLFF
TGTGCCAGCAGCTTTAGTGCAACTAATGAAAAACTGTTTTTT
>TRBJ1-1|.|once|TRBV7-9
CASSPIGRGLNTEAFF
TGTGCCAGCAGCCCCATCGGCAGGGGATTGAACACTGAAGCTTTCTTT
>TRBJ1-5|TRBD1|.|TRBV29-1
CSVGTVFDSNQPQHF
TGCAGCGTGGGGACAGTCTTTGATAGCAATCAGCCCCAGCATTTT
>TRBJ2-7|.|few|TRBV5-1
CASSLVSGGGSEQYF
TGCGCCAGCAGCTTGGTTTCGGGAGGGGGCAGCGAGCAGTACTTC
>TRBJ2-3|.|.|TRBV5-1
CASSLEAGSYTDTQYF
TGCGCCAGCAGCTTGGAGGCGGGCAGCTACACAGATACGCAGTATTTT
>TRBJ2-7|.|.|TRBV4-1
CASSQTDIYEQYF
TGCGCCAGCAGCCAAACGGATATATACGAGCAGTACTTC
>TRBJ1-1|.|once|TRBV10-2
CASRERGTEAFF
TGCGCCAGTCGTGAACGGGGGACTGAAGCTTTCTTT
>TRBJ2-7|.|once|TRBV5-1
CASSLEFGQGYEQYF
TGCGCCAGCAGCTTGGAATTTGGGCAGGGATACGAGCAGTACTTC
>TRBJ2-7|TRBD2|few|TRBV27
CASSPGLAGGPWREQYF
TGTGCCAGCAGTCCGGGACTAGCGGGAGGGCCGTGGCGGGAGCAGTACTTC
>TRBJ1-2|.|.|TRBV29-1
CSGEGDYGYTF
TGCAGCGGGGAGGGGGACTATGGCTACACCTTC
>TRBJ2-3|TRBD2|.|TRBV29-1
CSVMGGVYTDTQYF
TGCAGCGTCATGGGGGGGGTCTACACAGATACGCAGTATTTT
>TRBJ1-5|TRBD1|few|TRBV7-2
CASSFGTGVQPQHF
TGTGCCAGCAGCTTTGGGACAGGGGTTCAGCCCCAGCATTTT
>TRBJ2-1|.|.|TRBV29-1
CSVEKPWDEQFF
TGCAGCGTTGAAAAACCCTGGGATGAGCAGTTCTTC
>TRBJ1-1|.|.|TRBV6-5
CASSYSWLDEAFF
TGTGCCAGCAGTTACAGTTGGCTTGATGAAGCTTTCTTT
>TRBJ1-2|TRBD1|.|TRBV15
CATSSPDRASDGYTF
TGTGCCACCAGCAGCCCGGACAGGGCGAGTGATGGCTACACCTTC
>TRBJ2-2|TRBD1|.|TRBV6-5
CASRTGASGELFF
TGTGCCAGCAGGACAGGGGCCTCCGGGGAGCTGTTTTTT
>TRBJ1-2|TRBD1|.|TRBV27
CASSSRTGDNYGYTF
TGTGCCAGCAGTTCAAGGACAGGGGACAACTATGGCTACACCTTC
>TRBJ2-4|TRBD2|.|TRBV5-6
CASSLVGGDRSAYF
TGTGCCAGCAGCTTGGTTGGGGGGGATCGATCGGCGTACTTC
>TRBJ2-2|TRBD2|.|TRBV30
CAWSSYGGGWELFF
TGTGCCTGGAGTTCCTACGGGGGGGGCTGGGAGCTGTTTTTT
>TRBJ2-5|TRBD2|once|TRBV2
CASSTGTSGIEETQYF
TGTGCCAGCAGCACCGGGACTAGCGGAATCGAAGAGACCCAGTACTTC
>TRBJ2-3|.|.|TRBV7-2
CASSLQRTDTQYF
TGTGCCAGCAGCTTACAGCGCACAGATACGCAGTATTTT
>TRBJ2-1|.|few|TRBV7-9
CASSLDQGSNEQFF
TGTGCCAGCAGCTTAGACCAGGGATCAAATGAGCAGTTCTTC
>TRBJ2-7|.|.|TRBV6-5
CASSPTSSEQYF
TGTGCCAGCAGCCCTACTAGCAGCGAGCAGTACTTC
>TRBJ2-7|TRBD2|.|TRBV29-1
CSVRTSGAYEQYF
TGCAGCGTGAGGACTAGCGGGGCCTACGAGCAGTACTTC
>TRBJ2-3|.|.|TRBV30
CAWSVLGGTDTQYF
TGTGCCTGGAGTGTACTTGGCGGCACAGATACGCAGTATTTT
>TRBJ2-7|TRBD2|.|TRBV7-9
CASTPSGGPDSYEQYF
TGTGCCAGCACCCCTAGCGGGGGCCCAGACTCCTACGAGCAGTACTTC
>TRBJ2-7|TRBD1|.|TRBV30
CAWRRGQNYEQYF
TGTGCCTGGAGGAGGGGACAGAACTACGAGCAGTACTTC
>TRBJ1-1|.|.|TRBV5-6
CASSPESGLIEAFF
TGTGCCAGCAGCCCGGAGAGTGGTTTGATAGAAGCTTTCTTT
>TRBJ2-3|TRBD2|.|TRBV2
CASSEGIQRGRSDTQYF
TGTGCCAGCAGTGAAGGTATTCAGCGGGGGCGATCAGATACGCAGTATTTT
>TRBJ1-2|TRBD1|.|TRBV27
CASSPGQGAGGYTF
TGTGCCAGCAGCCCAGGACAGGGGGCAGGTGGCTACACCTTC